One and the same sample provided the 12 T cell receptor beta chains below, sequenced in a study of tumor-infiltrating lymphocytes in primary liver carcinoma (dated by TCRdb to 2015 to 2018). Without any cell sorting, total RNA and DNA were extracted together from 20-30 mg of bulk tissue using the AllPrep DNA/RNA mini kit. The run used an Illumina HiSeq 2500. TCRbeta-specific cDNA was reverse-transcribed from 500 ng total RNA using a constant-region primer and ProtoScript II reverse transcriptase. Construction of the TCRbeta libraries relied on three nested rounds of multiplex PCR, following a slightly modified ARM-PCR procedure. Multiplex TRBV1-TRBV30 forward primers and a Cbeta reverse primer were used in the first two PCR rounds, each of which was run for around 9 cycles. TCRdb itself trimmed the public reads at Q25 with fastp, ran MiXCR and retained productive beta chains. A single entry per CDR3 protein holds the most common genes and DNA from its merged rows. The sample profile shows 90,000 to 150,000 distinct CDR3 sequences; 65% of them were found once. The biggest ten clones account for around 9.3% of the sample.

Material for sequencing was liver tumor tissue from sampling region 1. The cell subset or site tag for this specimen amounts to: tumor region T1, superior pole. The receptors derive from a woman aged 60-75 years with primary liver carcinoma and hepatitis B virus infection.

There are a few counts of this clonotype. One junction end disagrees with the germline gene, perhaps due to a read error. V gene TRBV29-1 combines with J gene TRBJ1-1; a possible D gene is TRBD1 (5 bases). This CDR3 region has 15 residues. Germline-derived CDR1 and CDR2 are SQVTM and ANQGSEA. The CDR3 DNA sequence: TGCAGCGTTGGCGAGCTCGGCAGGGCCATTTCTGAAACTTTCTTT. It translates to CSVGELGRAISETFF.

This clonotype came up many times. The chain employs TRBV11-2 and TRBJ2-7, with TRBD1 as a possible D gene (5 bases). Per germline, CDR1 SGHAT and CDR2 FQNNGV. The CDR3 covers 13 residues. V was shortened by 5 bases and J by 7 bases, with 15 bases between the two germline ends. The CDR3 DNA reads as TGTGCCAGCAGCCAAGGGGCAGGGCGTGAGCAGTACTTC. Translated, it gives CASSQGAGREQYF.

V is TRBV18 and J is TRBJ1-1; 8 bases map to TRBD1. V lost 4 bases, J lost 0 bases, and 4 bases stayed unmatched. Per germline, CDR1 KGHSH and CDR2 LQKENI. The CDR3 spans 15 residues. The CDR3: CASSQGTGVNTEAFF. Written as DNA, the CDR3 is TGTGCCAGCTCACAAGGGACAGGCGTGAACACTGAAGCTTTCTTT.

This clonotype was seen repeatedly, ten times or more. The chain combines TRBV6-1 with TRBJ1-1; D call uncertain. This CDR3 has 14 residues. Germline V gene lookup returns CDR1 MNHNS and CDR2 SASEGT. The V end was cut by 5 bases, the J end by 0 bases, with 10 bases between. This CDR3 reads CASSPRALNTEAFF. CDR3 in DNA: TGTGCCAGCAGTCCGCGGGCACTGAACACTGAAGCTTTCTTT.

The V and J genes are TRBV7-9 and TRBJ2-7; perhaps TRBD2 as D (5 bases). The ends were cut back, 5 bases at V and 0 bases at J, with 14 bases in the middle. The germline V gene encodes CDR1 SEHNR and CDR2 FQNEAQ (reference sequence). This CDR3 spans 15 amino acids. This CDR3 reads CASSQTRRNSYEQYF. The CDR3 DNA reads TGTGCCAGCAGCCAAACTAGACGGAACTCCTACGAGCAGTACTTC. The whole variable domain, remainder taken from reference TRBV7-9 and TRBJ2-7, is DTGVSQNPRHKITKRGQNVTFRCDPISEHNRLYWYRQTLGQGPEFLTYFQNEAQLEKSRLLSDRFSAERPKGSFSTLEIQRTEQGDSAMYLCASSQTRRNSYEQYFGPGTRLTVT.

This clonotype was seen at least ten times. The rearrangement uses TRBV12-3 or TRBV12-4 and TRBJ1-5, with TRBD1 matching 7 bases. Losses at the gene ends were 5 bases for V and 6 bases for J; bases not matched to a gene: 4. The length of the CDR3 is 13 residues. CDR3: CASSPPGGQPQHF. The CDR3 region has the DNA TGTGCCAGCAGTCCCCCAGGGGGTCAGCCCCAGCATTTT.

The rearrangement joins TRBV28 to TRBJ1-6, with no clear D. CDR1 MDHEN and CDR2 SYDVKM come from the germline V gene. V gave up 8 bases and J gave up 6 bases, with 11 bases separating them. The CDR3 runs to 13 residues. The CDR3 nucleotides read TGTGCCAGCTTTGGGGTGGTTAATTCACCCCTCCACTTT. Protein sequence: CASFGVVNSPLHF.

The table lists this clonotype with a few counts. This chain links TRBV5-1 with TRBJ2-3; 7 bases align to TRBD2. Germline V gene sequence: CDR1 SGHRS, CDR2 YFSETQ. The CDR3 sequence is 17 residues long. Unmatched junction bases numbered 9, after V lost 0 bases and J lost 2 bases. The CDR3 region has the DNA TGCGCCAGCAGCTTGGCCGGAGCGGGAACGAACACAGATACGCAGTATTTT. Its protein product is CASSLAGAGTNTDTQYF.

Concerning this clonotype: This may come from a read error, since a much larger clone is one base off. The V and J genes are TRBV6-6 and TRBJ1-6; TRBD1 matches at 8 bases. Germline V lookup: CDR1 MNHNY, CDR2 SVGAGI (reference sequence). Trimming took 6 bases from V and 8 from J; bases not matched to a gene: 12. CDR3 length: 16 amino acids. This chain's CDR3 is CASSPDQGARDSPLHF. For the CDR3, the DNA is TGTGCCAGCAGCCCTGACCAGGGGGCAAGGGATTCACCCCTCCACTTT.

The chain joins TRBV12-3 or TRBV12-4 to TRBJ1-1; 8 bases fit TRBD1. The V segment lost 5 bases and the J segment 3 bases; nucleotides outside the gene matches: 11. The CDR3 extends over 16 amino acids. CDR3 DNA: TGTGCCAGCAGTGGGGACAGGAGAATTGTAGACACTGAAGCTTTCTTT. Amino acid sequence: CASSGDRRIVDTEAFF.

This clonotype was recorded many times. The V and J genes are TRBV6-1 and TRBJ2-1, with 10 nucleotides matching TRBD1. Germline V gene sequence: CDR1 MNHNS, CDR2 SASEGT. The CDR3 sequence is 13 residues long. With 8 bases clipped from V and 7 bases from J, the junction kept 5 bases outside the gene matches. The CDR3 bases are TGTGCCAGCGGGACAGGGGAGAGGAATGAGCAGTTCTTC. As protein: CASGTGERNEQFF.

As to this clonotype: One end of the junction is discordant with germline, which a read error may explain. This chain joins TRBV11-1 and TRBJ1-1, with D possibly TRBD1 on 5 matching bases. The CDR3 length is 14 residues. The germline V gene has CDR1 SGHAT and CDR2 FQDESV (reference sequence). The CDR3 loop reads CASSLDSGGTEAFF. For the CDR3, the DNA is TGTGCCAGCAGCTTAGACAGCGGAGGGACTGAAGCTTTCTTC. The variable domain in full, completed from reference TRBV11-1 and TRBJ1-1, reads EAEVAQSPRYKITEKSQAVAFWCDPISGHATLYWYRQILGQGPELLVQFQDESVVDDSQLPKDRFSAERLKGVDSTLKIQPAELGDSAMYLCASSLDSGGTEAFFGQGTRLTVV.